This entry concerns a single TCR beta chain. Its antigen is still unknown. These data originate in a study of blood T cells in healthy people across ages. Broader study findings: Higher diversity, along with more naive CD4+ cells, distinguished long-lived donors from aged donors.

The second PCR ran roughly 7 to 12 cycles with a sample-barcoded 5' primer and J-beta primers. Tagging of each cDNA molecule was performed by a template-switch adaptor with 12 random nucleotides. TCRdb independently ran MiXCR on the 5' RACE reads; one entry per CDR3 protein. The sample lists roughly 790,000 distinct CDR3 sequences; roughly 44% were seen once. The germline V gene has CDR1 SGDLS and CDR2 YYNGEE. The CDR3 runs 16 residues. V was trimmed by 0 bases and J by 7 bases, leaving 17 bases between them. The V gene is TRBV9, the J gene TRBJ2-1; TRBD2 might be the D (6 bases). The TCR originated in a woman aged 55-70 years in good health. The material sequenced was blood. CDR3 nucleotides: TGTGCCAGCAGCGTAGCTTGGGACTCAAGGGCGAATGAGCAGTTCTTC. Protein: CASSVAWDSRANEQFF.